A single sample gave rise to the 23 T cell receptor beta chains below, sequenced in a study of control samples from healthy donors and cancer patients. Data came from immunoSEQ multiplex PCR; TCRdb stores just in-frame clones and leaves some out. The sample holds around 250,000 clones; over 75% are singletons and the top ten take roughly 13%. The material sequenced was PBMCs. These receptors all come from a woman aged 55-69 years with lung cancer.

The rearrangement uses TRBV10-1 and TRBJ1-6; D uncertain. V gave up 3 bases and J gave up 7 bases, with 7 bases separating them. CDR3 length: 13 residues. Germline V gene sequence: CDR1 WNHNN, CDR2 SYGVQD (reference sequence). The DNA for the CDR3 is TGCGCCAGCAGTGAACAGCTAAATTCACCCCTCCACTTT. Its protein product is CASSEQLNSPLHF.

This chain uses TRBV6-2 or TRBV6-3 with TRBJ2-2; no firm D call. Germline loops: CDR1 MNHEY, CDR2 SVGEGT. Deletions cut 2 bases from V and 1 base from J, with 2 bases between. The CDR3 consists of 13 residues. Here the CDR3 DNA reads TGTGCCAGCAGTTACCTGAACACCGGGGAGCTGTTTTTT. Its protein is CASSYLNTGELFF.

The chain recombines TRBV7-3 with TRBJ2-1; TRBD2 might be the D (5 bases). The germline V and J ends were trimmed by 2 bases and 4 bases, with 12 bases remaining between them. Germline assignment: CDR1 SGHTA and CDR2 FQGTGA. The CDR3 loop spans 15 amino acids. The CDR3 is CASSLLGIRYNEQFF. The CDR3 DNA reads as TGTGCCAGCAGCTTACTCGGGATTAGATACAATGAGCAGTTCTTC.

This clone was seen a handful of times. The chain joins TRBV6-1 to TRBJ1-2, with a possible D match to TRBD1 (6 bases). Trimming removed 3 bases at V and 8 bases at J, with 19 bases between. The germline V gene has CDR1 MNHNS and CDR2 SASEGT. CDR3 length: 15 residues. In DNA form, the CDR3 reads TGTGCCAGCAGTGATTTGTCAGGGGTAGCGGACGGCTACACCTTC. It is translated as CASSDLSGVADGYTF.

This chain links TRBV5-1 with TRBJ2-3; D not certain. V was trimmed by 6 bases and J by 0 bases, leaving 8 bases between them. Germline V lookup: CDR1 SGHRS, CDR2 YFSETQ. The CDR3 has 13 amino acids. The CDR3 protein is CASTSGSTDTQYF. CDR3 DNA: TGCGCCAGCACCTCTGGAAGCACAGATACGCAGTATTTT.

This clone has just one count. The rearrangement joins TRBV10-3 to TRBJ2-7, with 9 positions matching TRBD2. Germline V gene data show CDR1 as ENHRY and CDR2 as SYGVKD. After removal of 6 bases from V and 0 bases from J, the junction contained 6 bases not matched to a gene. The CDR3 loop spans 15 amino acids. The CDR3 coding sequence is TGTGCCATCAGAGATAGCGGGGGAATCTCCTACGAGCAGTACTTC. This gives the protein CAIRDSGGISYEQYF.

The V and J genes are TRBV6-1 and TRBJ1-1; TRBD1 might be the D (6 bases). Germline CDR1 and CDR2: MNHNS and SASEGT. Trimming removed 3 bases from V and 3 bases from J, with 11 bases in between. The CDR3 covers 14 residues. DNA for the CDR3: TGTGCCAGCAGTGACCGGACAGAATACACTGAAGCTTTCTTT. Its translation is CASSDRTEYTEAFF.

This chain joins TRBV7-2 and TRBJ2-2; D ambiguous. V lost 3 bases and J lost 1, with 6 bases in between. CDR1 and CDR2 from the germline V gene are SGHTA and FQGNSA. This CDR3 region has 14 residues. This CDR3 reads CASSFHMNTGELFF. The DNA for the CDR3 is TGTGCCAGCAGCTTTCACATGAACACCGGGGAGCTGTTTTTT.

The CDR3 region has the DNA TGTGCCAGCAGCTGGGGGGATGCTAGGGGCGAAAAACTGTTTTTT. It translates to CASSWGDARGEKLFF. The J gene is TRBJ1-4, the V gene TRBV5-6, with D maybe TRBD1 (5 bases). Germline CDR1 is SGHDT and CDR2 is YYEEEE. CDR3 size: 15 residues. With 3 bases removed from V and 8 bases from J, the gap between germline ends came to 17 bases.

This chain links TRBV5-1 with TRBJ2-1, with D perhaps matching TRBD2 (5 bases). Trimming removed 4 bases at V and 9 bases at J, with 14 bases between. The CDR3 has 13 amino acids. The germline gives CDR1 SGHRS, CDR2 YFSETQ. The CDR3 DNA follows: TGCGCCAGCAGCCCCCTGGGCGGAGGTGAGCAGTTCTTC. It specifies CASSPLGGGEQFF. Filled out from reference TRBV5-1 and TRBJ2-1, the complete variable domain reads KAGVTQTPRYLIKTRGQQVTLSCSPISGHRSVSWYQQTPGQGLQFLFEYFSETQRNKGNFPGRFSGRQFSNSRSEMNVSTLELGDSALYLCASSPLGGGEQFFGPGTRLTVL.

This clone was recorded a few times. This CDR3 reads CAISGGTGVLDTQYF. The CDR3 DNA reads as TGTGCCATCAGCGGAGGGACAGGGGTCCTCGATACGCAGTATTTT. This chain uses TRBV10-3 with TRBJ2-3, with 10 positions matching TRBD1. The germline V gene encodes CDR1 ENHRY and CDR2 SYGVKD. After removal of 6 bases from V and 6 bases from J, the junction contained 9 bases not matched to a gene. CDR3 length: 15 residues.

The chain combines TRBV7-9 with TRBJ2-5; D unclear. This CDR3 comprises 15 residues. Germline CDR1 SEHNR, CDR2 FQNEAQ (reference sequence). Trimming removed 1 base at V and 4 bases at J, with 13 bases between. CDR3 residues: CASSLGGSSVETQYF. The CDR3 DNA sequence: TGTGCCAGCAGCTTAGGGGGTAGCTCGGTAGAGACCCAGTACTTC. Full variable domain (missing parts from reference TRBV7-9 and TRBJ2-5): DTGVSQNPRHKITKRGQNVTFRCDPISEHNRLYWYRQTLGQGPEFLTYFQNEAQLEKSRLLSDRFSAERPKGSFSTLEIQRTEQGDSAMYLCASSLGGSSVETQYFGPGTRLLVL.

The chain carries TRBV6-5 and TRBJ2-1, with 10 nucleotides matching TRBD2. V lost 5 bases and J lost 9; bases outside the gene matches: 10. The CDR3 extends over 15 amino acids. Per germline, CDR1 MNHEY and CDR2 SVGAGI. CDR3 sequence: CASSLSSGSVGEQFF. The DNA for the CDR3 is TGTGCCAGCAGTCTGTCTAGCGGGAGTGTCGGTGAGCAGTTCTTC.

V usage is TRBV30 and J usage is TRBJ1-1; D remains unclear. CDR1 is GTSNPN, CDR2 SVGIG, per germline (reference sequence). This CDR3 is 13 amino acids long. V was shortened by 2 bases and J by 1 base, with 8 bases between the two germline ends. The CDR3 loop is CAWSSHPNTEAFF. The CDR3 region has the DNA TGTGCCTGGAGTTCCCACCCGAACACTGAAGCTTTCTTT.

This clone was seen only a few times. V and J are TRBV25-1 and TRBJ2-7, with D possibly TRBD2 on 6 matching bases. The germline V gene encodes CDR1 MGHDK and CDR2 SYGVNS. The germline V and J ends were trimmed by 3 bases and 3 bases, with 12 bases remaining between them. The CDR3 covers 14 residues. The CDR3 loop is CASSEPGVVYEQYF. CDR3 DNA: TGTGCCAGCAGTGAGCCGGGAGTGGTCTACGAGCAGTACTTC.

The chain couples TRBV7-8 to TRBJ2-3, with 14 bases matching TRBD2. The CDR3 covers 16 residues. Per the germline V gene, CDR1 is SGHVS and CDR2 is FQNEAQ. Trimming removed 5 bases from V and 5 bases from J; junction bases left unmatched: 6. Here the CDR3 reads CASSRGTSGRLDTQYF. The CDR3 nucleotides read TGTGCCAGCAGCAGAGGGACTAGCGGGAGACTAGATACGCAGTATTTT.

This CDR3 reads CASSEGISGNTIYF. DNA for the CDR3: TGTGCCAGCAGTGAAGGCATCTCTGGAAACACCATATATTTT. The chain has TRBV6-1 and TRBJ1-3, with D uncertain. Trimming cost V 1 base and J 0 bases, with 4 bases left between them. Germline loops: CDR1 MNHNS, CDR2 SASEGT. This CDR3 contains 14 residues.

The chain carries TRBV24-1 and TRBJ2-1; TRBD2 is a possible D gene (5 bases). V was trimmed by 5 bases and J by 5 bases, leaving 21 bases between them. The CDR3 length is 17 residues. CDR1 and CDR2 from the germline V gene are KGHDR and SFDVKD. The CDR3 sequence: CATSGPRANGIDNEQFF. Here the CDR3 DNA reads TGTGCCACCAGTGGCCCGAGAGCGAACGGGATCGACAATGAGCAGTTCTTC.

The chain recombines TRBV2 with TRBJ2-1; 10 bases are shared with TRBD2. Germline V gives CDR1 SNHLY, CDR2 FYNNEI. The CDR3 length is 16 residues. CDR3 sequence: CVLGGLALGGINEQFF. CDR3 nucleotide sequence: TGTGTACTAGGGGGACTAGCGCTAGGGGGGATCAATGAGCAGTTCTTC.

The genes are TRBV2 and TRBJ1-5; weak D call: TRBD1 (5 bases). V gave up 4 bases and J gave up 2 bases, with 6 bases separating them. The CDR3 covers 13 residues. CDR1 is SNHLY, CDR2 FYNNEI, per germline. The CDR3, as DNA: TGTGCCAGCAGTGGGGGCCGCAATCAGCCCCAGCATTTT. The encoded protein is CASSGGRNQPQHF.

As DNA, the CDR3 is TGTGCCAGCAGTTTAGGCTATCGCGAGCAGTACTTC. As protein: CASSLGYREQYF. The chain combines TRBV28 with TRBJ2-7; D is unclear. The V and J ends lost 2 bases and 6 bases respectively, with 8 bases between them. Germline CDR1 is MDHEN and CDR2 is SYDVKM. This CDR3 comprises 12 residues.

The CDR3 loop reads CASRPIDLAQAFF. The DNA for the CDR3 is TGTGCCAGCAGACCAATTGACCTAGCTCAAGCTTTCTTT. The chain has TRBV27 and TRBJ1-1, with D unclear. Trimming left V 6 bases short and J 9 bases short, with 17 bases between. The germline V gene has CDR1 MNHEY and CDR2 SMNVEV (reference sequence). The CDR3 runs 13 residues.

This CDR3 reads CASSLAFGSTDTQYF. CDR3 coding DNA: TGCGCCAGCAGCTTGGCCTTTGGGAGCACAGATACGCAGTATTTT. J is TRBJ2-3 and V is TRBV5-1; D is undetermined. The V and J ends lost 0 bases and 0 bases respectively, with 8 bases between them. This CDR3 comprises 15 residues. Germline CDR1 reads SGHRS; CDR2 reads YFSETQ.